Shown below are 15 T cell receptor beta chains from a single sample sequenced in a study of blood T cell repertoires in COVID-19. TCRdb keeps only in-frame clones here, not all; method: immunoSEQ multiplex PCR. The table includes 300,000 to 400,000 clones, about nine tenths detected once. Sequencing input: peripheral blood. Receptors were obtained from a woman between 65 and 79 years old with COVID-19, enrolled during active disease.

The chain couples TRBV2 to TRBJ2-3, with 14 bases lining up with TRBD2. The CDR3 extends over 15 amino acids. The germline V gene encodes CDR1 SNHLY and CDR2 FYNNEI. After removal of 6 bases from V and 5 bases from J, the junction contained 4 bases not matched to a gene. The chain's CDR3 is CASRGLAGDEDTQYF. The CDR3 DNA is TGTGCCAGCAGGGGACTAGCGGGGGACGAAGATACGCAGTATTTT.

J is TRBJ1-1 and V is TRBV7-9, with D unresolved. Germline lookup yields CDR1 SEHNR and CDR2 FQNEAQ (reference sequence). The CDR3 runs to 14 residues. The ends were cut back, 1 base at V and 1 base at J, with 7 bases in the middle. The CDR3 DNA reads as TGTGCCAGCAGCTTAGTGGCCAGGAACACTGAAGCTTTCTTT. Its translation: CASSLVARNTEAFF.

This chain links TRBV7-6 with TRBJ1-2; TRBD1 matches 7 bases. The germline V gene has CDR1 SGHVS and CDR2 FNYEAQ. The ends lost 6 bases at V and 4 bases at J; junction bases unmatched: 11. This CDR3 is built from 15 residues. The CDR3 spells CASSQDREGSYGYTF. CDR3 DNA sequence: TGTGCCAGCAGTCAAGACAGGGAAGGGTCCTATGGCTACACCTTC.

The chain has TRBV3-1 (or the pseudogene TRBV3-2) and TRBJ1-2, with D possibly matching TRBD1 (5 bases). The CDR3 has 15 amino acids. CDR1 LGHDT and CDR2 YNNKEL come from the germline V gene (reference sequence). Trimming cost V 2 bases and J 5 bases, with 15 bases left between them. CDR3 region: CASSQRVTELYGYTF. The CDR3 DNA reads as TGTGCCAGCAGCCAAAGGGTGACAGAACTTTATGGCTACACCTTC.

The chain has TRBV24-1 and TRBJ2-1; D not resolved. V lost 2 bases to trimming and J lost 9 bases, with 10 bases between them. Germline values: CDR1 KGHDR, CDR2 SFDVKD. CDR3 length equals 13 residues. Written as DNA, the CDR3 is TGTGCCACCAGTGATTGGCGGAGCAGTGAGCAGTTCTTC. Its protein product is CATSDWRSSEQFF.

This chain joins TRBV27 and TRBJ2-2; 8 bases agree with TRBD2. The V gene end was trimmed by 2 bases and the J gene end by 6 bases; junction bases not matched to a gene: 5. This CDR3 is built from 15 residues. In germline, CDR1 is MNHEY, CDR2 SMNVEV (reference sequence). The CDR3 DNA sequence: TGTGCCAGCAGTTTACTTAGCGGGGTGGCCGGGGAGCTGTTTTTT. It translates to CASSLLSGVAGELFF.

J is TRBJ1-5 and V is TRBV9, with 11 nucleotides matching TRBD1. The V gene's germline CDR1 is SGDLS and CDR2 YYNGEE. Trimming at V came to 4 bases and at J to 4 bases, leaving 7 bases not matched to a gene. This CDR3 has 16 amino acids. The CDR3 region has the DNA TGTGCCAGCAGCTCTGGAGGGACAGGGGGAAATCAGCCCCAGCATTTT. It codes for CASSSGGTGGNQPQHF.

The CDR3 DNA follows: TGTGCCAGCAGTTTGGGGGCAGGGGAAGCTTTCTTT. It yields the protein CASSLGAGEAFF. This chain connects TRBV12-3 or TRBV12-4 to TRBJ1-1, with D tentatively TRBD1 (6 bases). CDR3 length: 12 residues. The V and J ends lost 3 bases and 8 bases respectively, with 10 bases between them.

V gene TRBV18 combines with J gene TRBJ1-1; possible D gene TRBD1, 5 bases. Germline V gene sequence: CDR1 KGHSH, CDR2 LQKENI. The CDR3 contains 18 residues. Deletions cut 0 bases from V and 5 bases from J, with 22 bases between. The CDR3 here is CASSPPGRAGNEKTEAFF. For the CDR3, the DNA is TGTGCCAGCTCACCACCAGGCCGCGCAGGGAATGAGAAGACTGAAGCTTTCTTT.

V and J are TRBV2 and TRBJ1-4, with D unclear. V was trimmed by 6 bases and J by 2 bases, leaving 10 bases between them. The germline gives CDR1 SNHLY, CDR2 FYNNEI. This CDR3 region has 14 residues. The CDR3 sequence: CASRRSWTNEKLFF. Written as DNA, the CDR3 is TGTGCCAGCAGGAGATCGTGGACTAATGAAAAACTGTTTTTT. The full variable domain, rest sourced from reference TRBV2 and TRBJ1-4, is EPEVTQTPSHQVTQMGQEVILRCVPISNHLYFYWYRQILGQKVEFLVSFYNNEISEKSEIFDDQFSVERPDGSNFTLKIRSTKLEDSAMYFCASRRSWTNEKLFFGSGTQLSVL.

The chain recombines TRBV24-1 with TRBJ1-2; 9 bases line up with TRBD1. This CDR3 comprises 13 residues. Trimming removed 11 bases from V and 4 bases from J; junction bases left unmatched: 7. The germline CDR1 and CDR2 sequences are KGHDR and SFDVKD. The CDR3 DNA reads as TGTGCCAGCCACAGGGGGCAGAGCTATGGCTACACCTTC. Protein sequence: CASHRGQSYGYTF.

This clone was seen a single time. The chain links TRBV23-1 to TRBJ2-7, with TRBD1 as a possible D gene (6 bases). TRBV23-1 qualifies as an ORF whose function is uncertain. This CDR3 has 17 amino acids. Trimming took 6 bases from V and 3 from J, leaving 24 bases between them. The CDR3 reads CASSLQSTQGLNYEQYF. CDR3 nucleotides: TGCGCCAGCAGCCTACAATCGACACAGGGCCTTAACTACGAGCAGTACTTC.

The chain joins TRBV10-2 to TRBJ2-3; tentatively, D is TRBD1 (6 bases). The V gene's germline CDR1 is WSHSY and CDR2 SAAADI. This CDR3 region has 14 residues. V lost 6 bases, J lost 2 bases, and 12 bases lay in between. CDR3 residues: CASRDSSLTDTQYF. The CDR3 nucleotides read TGCGCCAGCAGGGACAGTTCACTCACAGATACGCAGTATTTT.

Here the CDR3 reads CACLTTGGARTGELFF. DNA of the CDR3: TGTGCCTGTCTAACCACAGGGGGCGCTCGGACCGGGGAGCTGTTTTTT. The chain employs TRBV30 and TRBJ2-2; 9 bases are a match to TRBD1. Germline assignment: CDR1 GTSNPN and CDR2 SVGIG (reference sequence). Losses at the gene ends were 6 bases for V and 5 bases for J; bases not matched to a gene: 13. CDR3 length equals 16 residues.

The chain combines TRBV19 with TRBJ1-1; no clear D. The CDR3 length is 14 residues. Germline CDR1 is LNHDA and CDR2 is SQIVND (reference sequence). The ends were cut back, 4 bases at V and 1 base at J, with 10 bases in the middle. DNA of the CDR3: TGTGCCAGTAGTAATTATCCGTCGAACACTGAAGCTTTCTTT. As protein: CASSNYPSNTEAFF.